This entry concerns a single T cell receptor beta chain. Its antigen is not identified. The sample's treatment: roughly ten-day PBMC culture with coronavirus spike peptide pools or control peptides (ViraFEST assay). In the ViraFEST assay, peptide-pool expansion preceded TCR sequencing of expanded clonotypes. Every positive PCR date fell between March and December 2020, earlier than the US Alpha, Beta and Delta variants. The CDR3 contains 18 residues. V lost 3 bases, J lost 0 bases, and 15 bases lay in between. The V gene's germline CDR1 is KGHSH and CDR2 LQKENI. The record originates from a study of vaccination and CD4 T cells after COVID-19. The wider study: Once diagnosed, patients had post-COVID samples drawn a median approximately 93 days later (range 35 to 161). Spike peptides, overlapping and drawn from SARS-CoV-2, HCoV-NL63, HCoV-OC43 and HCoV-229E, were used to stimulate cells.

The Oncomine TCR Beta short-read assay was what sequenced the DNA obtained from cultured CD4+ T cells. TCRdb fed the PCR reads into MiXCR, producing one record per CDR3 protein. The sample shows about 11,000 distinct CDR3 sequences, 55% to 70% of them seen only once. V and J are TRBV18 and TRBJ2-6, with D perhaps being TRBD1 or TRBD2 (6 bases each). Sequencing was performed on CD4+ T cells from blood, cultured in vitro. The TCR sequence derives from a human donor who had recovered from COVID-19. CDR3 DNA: TGTGCCAGCTCACCGGAGGGACACCAGAACTCTGGGGCCAACGTCCTGACTTTC. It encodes CASSPEGHQNSGANVLTF.